Listed below are T cell receptor beta chains from one sample, sequenced in a study of cytomegalovirus exposure and HLA in healthy donors. This table comes from immunoSEQ multiplex PCR, and its TCRdb copy is limited to in-frame clones, with some not included. The data hold fewer than 150,000 clones, with 75% to 90% observed a single time. The sample consisted of PBMCs. The receptors stem from a female donor in good health and CMV-seronegative. CDR3s include the opening cysteine and the closing phenylalanine or tryptophan. A D gene is named only where the DNA matches it firmly. Expanded clones get a size class; other rows say once, few or many, or leave the size out.

TRBJ1-1,TRBV5-4,NA,NA,CASSLSGDTEAFF,TGTGCCAGCAGCTTGTCAGGCGACACTGAAGCTTTCTTT
TRBJ2-5,TRBV13,NA,TRBD1,CASSLGQGETQYF,TGTGCCAGCAGCTTAGGACAGGGGGAGACCCAGTACTTC
TRBJ2-7,TRBV7-2,NA,NA,CASSPGGVSYEQYF,TGTGCCAGCAGCCCAGGCGGGGTTTCCTACGAGCAGTACTTC
TRBJ1-3,TRBV9,NA,TRBD1,CASSASGGSGNTIYF,TGTGCCAGCAGCGCATCAGGGGGCTCTGGAAACACCATATATTTT
TRBJ1-1,TRBV19,NA,TRBD1,CASRSGQLNTEAFF,TGTGCCAGTAGATCGGGACAGTTGAACACTGAAGCTTTCTTT
TRBJ2-5,TRBV6-1,NA,TRBD2,CASSESLVAGLQETQYF,TGTGCCAGCAGTGAATCTTTGGTAGCGGGACTGCAAGAGACCCAGTACTTC
TRBJ2-7,TRBV4-1,many,TRBD2,CASSQDSQRGTYEQYF,TGCGCCAGCAGCCAAGATTCCCAGCGGGGCACCTACGAGCAGTACTTC
TRBJ1-5,TRBV5-1,NA,TRBD1,CASRQGPNQPQHF,TGCGCCAGTAGACAGGGACCGAATCAGCCCCAGCATTTT
TRBJ2-2,TRBV5-1,NA,TRBD2,CASSSGLGEAGELFF,TGCGCCAGCAGCTCGGGACTAGGGGAGGCCGGGGAGCTGTTTTTT
TRBJ1-1,TRBV6-5,NA,NA,CASRLRRGGTEAFF,TGTGCCAGCAGGCTCAGGAGGGGGGGGACTGAAGCTTTCTTT
TRBJ2-7,TRBV5-4,NA,NA,CASSLAGSYEQYF,TGTGCCAGCAGCTTGGCAGGGTCCTACGAGCAGTACTTC
TRBJ2-3,TRBV28,NA,TRBD2,CASSPSGTSGGFTDTQYF,TGTGCCAGCAGTCCCTCAGGCACTAGCGGGGGTTTCACAGATACGCAGTATTTT
TRBJ2-7,TRBV2,NA,TRBD2,CASTGTSGSYEQYF,TGTGCCAGCACCGGGACTAGCGGCTCCTACGAGCAGTACTTC
TRBJ2-5,TRBV6-5,NA,NA,CASSYSAGRSETQYF,TGTGCCAGCAGTTACAGTGCGGGCAGGTCAGAGACTCAGTACTTC
TRBJ1-3,TRBV5-1,NA,NA,CASSLEGHRGNTIYF,TGCGCCAGCAGCTTGGAGGGACATCGGGGAAACACCATATATTTT
TRBJ1-5,TRBV5-1,NA,NA,CASRDNSNQPQHF,TGCGCCTCCCGGGACAATAGCAATCAGCCCCAGCATTTT
TRBJ2-2,TRBV6-1,many,NA,CASSDRAPGELFF,TGTGCCAGCAGTGACAGGGCCCCCGGGGAGCTGTTTTTT
TRBJ1-5,TRBV19,NA,NA,CASSISGWQPQHF,TGTGCCAGTAGTATTTCAGGGTGGCAGCCCCAGCATTTT
TRBJ1-2,TRBV29-1,once,TRBD1,CSGGTGADYGYTF,TGCAGCGGGGGGACAGGCGCTGACTATGGCTACACCTTC
TRBJ1-1,TRBV4-2,once,NA,CASSQGGVSEAFF,TGTGCCAGCAGCCAAGGGGGGGTATCTGAAGCTTTCTTT
TRBJ1-5,TRBV15,few,NA,CATSRENQPQHF,TGTGCCACCAGCAGGGAGAATCAGCCCCAGCATTTT
TRBJ1-1,TRBV27,few,NA,CASSNRPNTEAFF,TGTGCCAGCAGTAACAGGCCCAACACTGAAGCTTTCTTT
TRBJ2-1,TRBV29-1,NA,NA,CSAGTVNYNEQFF,TGCAGCGCCGGGACTGTCAATTACAATGAGCAGTTCTTC
TRBJ2-5,TRBV10-3,NA,NA,CAISGREGETQYF,TGTGCCATCAGTGGCAGGGAAGGAGAGACCCAGTACTTC
TRBJ2-7,TRBV6-5,NA,TRBD1,CASSGPGQGKYEQYF,TGTGCCAGCAGTGGACCGGGACAGGGGAAGTACGAGCAGTACTTC
TRBJ2-1,TRBV7-9,NA,NA,CASSSDLSSYNEQFF,TGTGCCAGCAGTTCGGACTTGAGCTCCTACAATGAGCAGTTCTTC
TRBJ2-1,TRBV9,NA,TRBD2,CASRGPREGRVDEQFF,TGTGCCAGCAGAGGTCCGCGGGAGGGCCGCGTCGATGAGCAGTTCTTC
TRBJ2-1,TRBV9,NA,TRBD2,CASSVATGGWTSGRSNEQFF,TGTGCCAGCAGCGTAGCTACGGGGGGTTGGACTAGCGGGAGATCAAATGAGCAGTTCTTC
TRBJ2-1,TRBV28,NA,NA,CASTRLEDEQFF,TGTGCCAGCACCCGACTTGAGGATGAGCAGTTCTTC